The rows below give T cell receptor beta chains drawn from one sample of a study of neoadjuvant anti-PD-1 for oral cavity cancer. Data came from immunoSEQ multiplex PCR; TCRdb stores just in-frame clones and leaves some out. The sample has approximately 72,000 clones; over 70% are singletons. The material sequenced was PBMCs, taken before nivolumab (anti-PD-1) treatment. Receptor source: a person aged 40 to 85 with oral cavity squamous cell carcinoma. Both conserved end residues are part of each CDR3. Each record gives: D gene, V gene, clone size, J gene, CDR3 length, CDR3 protein, CDR3 DNA. A D gene is named only where the DNA matches it firmly. Size tells how often a clone was seen (once, few, many) or the class of an expanded clone, and some rows leave it out.

>NA|TRBV7-8|NA|TRBJ2-7|17
CASSLPLRGRSSYEQYF
TGTGCCAGCAGCTTACCCCTTCGCGGCAGGAGCTCCTACGAGCAGTACTTC
>NA|TRBV30|NA|TRBJ1-4|15
CAWSVTQGLFEKLFF
TGTGCCTGGAGTGTTACCCAGGGGCTTTTTGAAAAACTGTTTTTT
>TRBD1|TRBV19|NA|TRBJ1-2|14
CASSRDRPNYGYTF
TGTGCCAGTAGTAGGGACAGGCCTAACTATGGCTACACCTTC
>NA|TRBV15|NA|TRBJ1-4|15
CATSTDQGGGEKLFF
TGTGCCACCAGCACTGACCAGGGAGGGGGGGAAAAACTGTTTTTT
>TRBD2|TRBV5-5|NA|TRBJ2-2|17
CASSLELAGGPSGELFF
TGTGCCAGCAGCTTGGAACTAGCGGGAGGGCCTAGCGGGGAGCTGTTTTTT
>NA|TRBV28|NA|TRBJ1-3|13
CASSKRALGTIYF
TGTGCCAGCAGTAAACGGGCGCTAGGAACCATATATTTT
>NA|TRBV10-3|NA|TRBJ1-5|13
CAISNGGRQPQHF
TGTGCCATCAGTAATGGGGGAAGGCAGCCCCAGCATTTT
>TRBD2|TRBV19|NA|TRBJ2-2|16
CASSAWEAGEAGELFF
TGTGCCAGTAGTGCCTGGGAAGCGGGAGAGGCCGGGGAGCTGTTTTTT
>NA|TRBV5-5|NA|TRBJ2-1|14
CASSLGGLYNEQFF
TGTGCCAGCAGCTTGGGGGGACTGTACAATGAGCAGTTCTTC
>NA|TRBV5-1|NA|TRBJ2-3|14
CASNLQGFTDTQYF
TGCGCCAGCAACCTCCAGGGGTTCACAGATACGCAGTATTTT
>TRBD1|TRBV5-1|few|TRBJ2-7|17
CASTRGQASASSYEQYF
TGCGCCAGCACCAGGGGACAGGCTAGCGCCAGCTCCTACGAGCAGTACTTC
>NA|TRBV4-1|few|TRBJ2-5|14
CASSPSAGLETQYF
TGCGCCAGCAGCCCGAGTGCGGGTTTGGAGACCCAGTACTTC
>NA|TRBV10-3|NA|TRBJ1-5|15
CAISESGGSNQPQHF
TGTGCCATCAGTGAGTCAGGGGGGTCAAATCAGCCCCAGCATTTT
>TRBD1|TRBV9|NA|TRBJ1-6|15
CASSVGTVYNSPLHF
TGTGCCAGCAGCGTCGGGACAGTCTATAATTCACCCCTCCACTTT
>NA|TRBV6-4|NA|TRBJ2-2|16
CASSDSPSAITGELFF
TGTGCCAGCAGTGACTCCCCTAGCGCGATCACCGGGGAGCTGTTTTTT
>NA|TRBV7-2|few|TRBJ2-7|13
CASSYQDVYEQYF
TGTGCCAGCAGCTACCAGGACGTTTACGAGCAGTACTTC
>NA|TRBV27|NA|TRBJ2-1|14
CASSPGLASNEQFF
TGTGCCAGCAGTCCAGGGCTAGCCAGCAATGAGCAGTTCTTC
>TRBD2|TRBV5-4|NA|TRBJ2-5|14
CASSSKRESETQYF
TGTGCCAGCAGCTCAAAGCGGGAGTCGGAGACCCAGTACTTC
>NA|TRBV11-1|NA|TRBJ1-1|14
CASSPTIMNTEAFF
TGTGCCAGCAGCCCCACAATCATGAACACTGAAGCTTTCTTT
>NA|TRBV27|NA|TRBJ1-5|13
CASSFRGRQPQHF
TGTGCCAGCAGTTTCAGGGGTCGCCAACCCCAGCATTTT
>TRBD1|TRBV11-2|NA|TRBJ2-7|14
CASSLRGQAYEQYF
TGTGCCAGCAGCTTACGGGGACAGGCCTACGAGCAGTACTTC
>NA|TRBV11-1|NA|TRBJ2-7|15
CASSRDPGLRHEQYF
TGTGCCAGCAGCCGTGACCCGGGCCTTCGCCACGAGCAGTACTTC
>TRBD2|TRBV5-1|NA|TRBJ2-1|16
CASSFTLAGGRNEQFF
TGCGCCAGCAGCTTTACCCTAGCGGGAGGAAGAAATGAGCAGTTCTTC
>NA|TRBV9|NA|TRBJ2-5|13
CASSVASQETQYF
TGTGCCAGCAGCGTGGCCTCCCAAGAGACCCAGTACTTC
>TRBD2|TRBV7-2|NA|TRBJ2-7|13
CASSPRPVGLPYF
TGTGCCAGCAGCCCCCGTCCCGTGGGACTACCGTACTTC
>NA|TRBV5-1|NA|TRBJ1-3|16
CASSLVGGRYGNTIYF
TGCGCCAGCAGCTTGGTGGGGGGGCGCTATGGAAACACCATATATTTT
>TRBD1|TRBV2|NA|TRBJ1-1|13
CASRATGGTEAFF
TGTGCCAGCAGGGCGACAGGGGGCACTGAAGCTTTCTTT
>TRBD2|TRBV7-8|NA|TRBJ2-1|15
CASSLGTSGWGEQFF
TGTGCCAGCAGCTTAGGAACTAGCGGGTGGGGTGAGCAGTTCTTC
>NA|TRBV13|NA|TRBJ1-2|14
CASTEGPTAYGYTF
TGTGCCAGCACCGAGGGACCGACTGCCTATGGCTACACCTTC
>NA|TRBV4-1|NA|TRBJ1-2|17
CASSHPMNTRANYGYTF
TGCGCCAGCAGCCACCCTATGAATACCAGGGCCAACTATGGCTACACCTTC
>TRBD2|TRBV5-4|NA|TRBJ2-5|15
CASSGAGSGRETQYF
TGTGCCAGCAGCGGAGCTGGGAGCGGGAGAGAGACCCAGTACTTC
>TRBD1|TRBV13|NA|TRBJ2-7|15
CASSLGGQGVHEQYF
TGTGCCAGCAGCTTAGGGGGACAGGGCGTCCACGAGCAGTACTTC